A single sample gave rise to the 27 T cell receptor beta chains below, sequenced in a study of beta chain features in type 1 diabetes. Reverse transcription of all isolated RNA meant that expressed TCRB transcripts were sequenced. Sequenced by immunoSEQ multiplex PCR; TCRdb stores in-frame clones only, minus some. This table has 680,000 or so clones, 15% appearing once. Sequencing used naive CD4+ T cells from blood. The source of these receptors is a man between 18 and 29 years old in good health.

This clone was counted only a few times. The chain combines TRBV6-1 with TRBJ1-5, with 8 nucleotides matching TRBD1. The ends lost 7 bases at V and 4 bases at J; junction bases unmatched: 3. CDR3 length equals 13 residues. Germline CDR1 and CDR2: MNHNS and SASEGT. In DNA, the CDR3 is TGTGCCAGCACTGGACAGGGAAATCAGCCCCAGCATTTT. It encodes CASTGQGNQPQHF.

The chain couples TRBV14 to TRBJ2-5, with 10 bases fitting TRBD2. V dropped 0 bases and J dropped 5; count of bases not matched to a gene: 9. The CDR3 runs 17 residues. Germline loops: CDR1 SGHDN, CDR2 FVKESK. CDR3 residues: CASSQERPSGRSETQYF. The CDR3 DNA follows: TGTGCCAGCAGCCAAGAGCGGCCTAGCGGGAGATCTGAGACCCAGTACTTC.

This clone has a handful of counts. The V and J genes are TRBV7-2 and TRBJ2-3, with D unclear. From germline, CDR1 is SGHTA and CDR2 FQGNSA. The CDR3 is made up of 14 amino acids. With 2 bases removed from V and 6 bases from J, the gap between germline ends came to 12 bases. The CDR3 coding sequence is TGTGCCAGCAGCTTAAATCCGCTAACCGATACGCAGTATTTT. Translating gives CASSLNPLTDTQYF.

The gene calls are TRBV9 and TRBJ2-5; 9 nucleotides line up with TRBD1. V shed 2 bases and J 5 bases; nucleotides not matched to a gene: 4. This CDR3 is built from 14 residues. Germline CDR1 SGDLS, CDR2 YYNGEE. CDR3 loop: CASSVGQGWETQYF. The CDR3, as DNA: TGTGCCAGCAGCGTTGGACAGGGGTGGGAGACCCAGTACTTC. The full variable domain, completed using reference TRBV9 and TRBJ2-5, is DSGVTQTPKHLITATGQRVTLRCSPRSGDLSVYWYQQSLDQGLQFLIQYYNGEERAKGNILERFSAQQFPDLHSELNLSSLELGDSALYFCASSVGQGWETQYFGPGTRLLVL.

A few counts support this clone. The chain links TRBV7-9 to TRBJ2-1; D is uncertain. The length of the CDR3 is 14 residues. Germline CDR1 reads SEHNR; CDR2 reads FQNEAQ (reference sequence). Trimming stripped 2 bases from V and 4 bases from J, with 9 bases between. The chain's CDR3 is CASSLTGLYNEQFF. CDR3 DNA: TGTGCCAGCAGCTTAACCGGGCTTTACAATGAGCAGTTCTTC. The full variable domain, with the rest looked up from reference TRBV7-9 and TRBJ2-1, is DTGVSQNPRHKITKRGQNVTFRCDPISEHNRLYWYRQTLGQGPEFLTYFQNEAQLEKSRLLSDRFSAERPKGSFSTLEIQRTEQGDSAMYLCASSLTGLYNEQFFGPGTRLTVL.

The rearrangement links TRBV6-1 to TRBJ1-2, with D tentatively TRBD1 (6 bases). Germline-derived CDR1 and CDR2 are MNHNS and SASEGT. The CDR3 consists of 13 residues. V dropped 7 bases and J dropped 3 bases, with 12 bases sitting between them. As DNA, the CDR3 is TGTGCCAGCACTGCACAGGGCCACTATGGCTACACCTTC. Protein product: CASTAQGHYGYTF.

The chain combines TRBV18 with TRBJ2-4; 11 bases match TRBD2. Per the germline V gene, CDR1 is KGHSH and CDR2 is LQKENI. This CDR3 comprises 16 residues. The V gene end was trimmed by 4 bases and the J gene end by 5 bases; junction bases not matched to a gene: 7. As DNA, the CDR3 is TGTGCCAGCTCACGTACTAGCGGGAGTGCCCAAAACATTCAGTACTTC. Translation: CASSRTSGSAQNIQYF.

CDR3 DNA: TGCGCCAGCAGCCGAGCTCAGGTCTCTGGAAACACCATATATTTT. This encodes CASSRAQVSGNTIYF. This chain uses TRBV4-1 with TRBJ1-3; D is ambiguous. Germline assignment: CDR1 MGHRA and CDR2 YSYEKL. CDR3 length: 15 residues. V dropped 4 bases and J dropped 0 bases, with 10 bases sitting between them.

This clone was counted only a few times. The chain carries TRBV9 and TRBJ2-7; 7 bases agree with TRBD1. Germline V lookup: CDR1 SGDLS, CDR2 YYNGEE. CDR3 length equals 13 residues. V dropped 2 bases and J dropped 4; count of bases not matched to a gene: 3. CDR3 DNA sequence: TGTGCCAGCAGCGTCCAACAGGGGTACGAGCAGTACTTC. Protein sequence: CASSVQQGYEQYF. Full variable domain (missing parts from reference TRBV9 and TRBJ2-7): DSGVTQTPKHLITATGQRVTLRCSPRSGDLSVYWYQQSLDQGLQFLIQYYNGEERAKGNILERFSAQQFPDLHSELNLSSLELGDSALYFCASSVQQGYEQYFGPGTRLTVT.

This clone has only a few counts. J is TRBJ2-3 and V is TRBV29-1, with 12 bases identical to TRBD2. From germline, CDR1 is SQVTM and CDR2 ANQGSEA. V lost 7 bases to trimming and J lost 0 bases; unmatched junction nucleotides: 8. This CDR3 is 16 amino acids long. The CDR3 region is CSARRTSGRSTDTQYF. The CDR3 DNA reads as TGCAGCGCCCGGCGCACTAGCGGGAGGAGCACAGATACGCAGTATTTT.

The chain couples TRBV11-1 to TRBJ2-1, with 11 nucleotides matching TRBD2. Germline V gene data show CDR1 as SGHAT and CDR2 as FQDESV (reference sequence). V dropped 1 base and J dropped 3; count of bases not matched to a gene: 8. The CDR3 consists of 18 residues. The CDR3, as DNA: TGTGCCAGCAGCTTAGACGGTACTAGCGGGAGTTTCTACAATGAGCAGTTCTTC. Its translation is CASSLDGTSGSFYNEQFF.

The rearrangement links TRBV28 to TRBJ1-4; maybe TRBD1 (6 bases). The length of the CDR3 is 14 residues. Trimming shortened V by 3 bases and J by 8 bases, and 13 bases separated the two germline ends. Looked up from germline, CDR1 is MDHEN and CDR2 is SYDVKM. CDR3 bases: TGTGCCAGCAGTTTCCCAGGGGCTAGCGAAAAACTGTTTTTT. Protein product: CASSFPGASEKLFF.

The V gene is TRBV30, the J gene TRBJ2-5; D may be TRBD1 (5 bases). The DNA end lines up better with TRBJ2-7; the J call may be wrong. Germline assignment: CDR1 GTSNPN and CDR2 SVGIG (reference sequence). The CDR3 extends over 15 amino acids. The CDR3 spells CAWSNGHPSSYEQYF. For the CDR3, the DNA is TGTGCCTGGAGCAATGGACACCCCAGCTCCTACGAGCAGTACTTC.

This clone was detected only a few times. The rearrangement joins TRBV7-9 to TRBJ2-7, with TRBD1 as a possible D gene (7 bases). The CDR3 is 14 residues long. Trimming took 5 bases from V and 1 from J, leaving 12 bases between them. In germline, CDR1 is SEHNR, CDR2 FQNEAQ (reference sequence). CDR3 loop: CASSVGGQSYEQYF. The CDR3 DNA follows: TGTGCCAGCAGCGTCGGGGGACAGTCCTACGAGCAGTACTTC.

V gene TRBV5-1 combines with J gene TRBJ1-5; unclear D gene. V dropped 5 bases and J dropped 6 bases, with 18 bases sitting between them. CDR1 and CDR2 (germline): SGHRS, YFSETQ. The CDR3 loop spans 15 amino acids. In nucleotides, the CDR3 is TGCGCCAGCAGGGCGTCCCTGATAGAAAGTCAGCCCCAGCATTTT. This gives the protein CASRASLIESQPQHF. The full variable domain, in which reference TRBV5-1 and TRBJ1-5 provide the parts outside the CDR3, is KAGVTQTPRYLIKTRGQQVTLSCSPISGHRSVSWYQQTPGQGLQFLFEYFSETQRNKGNFPGRFSGRQFSNSRSEMNVSTLELGDSALYLCASRASLIESQPQHFGDGTRLSIL.

Only a few counts were recorded for this clone. The chain combines TRBV7-3 with TRBJ2-1, with 7 bases matching TRBD2. The CDR3 length is 14 residues. V lost 6 bases, J lost 3 bases, and 5 bases stayed unmatched. Looked up from germline, CDR1 is SGHTA and CDR2 is FQGTGA. The CDR3 is CASSLGTNYNEQFF. CDR3 DNA sequence: TGTGCCAGCAGTTTAGGGACTAACTACAATGAGCAGTTCTTC.

The J gene is TRBJ2-7, the V gene TRBV10-3; 13 bases map to TRBD2. V shed 5 bases and J 5 bases; nucleotides not matched to a gene: 9. The CDR3 covers 16 residues. Germline CDR1 ENHRY, CDR2 SYGVKD. This CDR3 is CAISHTGTSGINEQYF. The DNA for the CDR3 is TGTGCCATCAGTCATACCGGGACTAGCGGGATCAACGAGCAGTACTTC.

The CDR3 DNA sequence: TGTGCCAGCAGTTACATGGGGATGGGGCAGCCCCAGCATTTT. Its protein product is CASSYMGMGQPQHF. The chain recombines TRBV6-5 with TRBJ1-5; no definite D call. With 2 bases removed from V and 7 bases from J, the gap between germline ends came to 12 bases. CDR3 length equals 14 residues. The germline V gene encodes CDR1 MNHEY and CDR2 SVGAGI.

The CDR3 spells CASSRPGTGGRNEQFF. The CDR3 DNA follows: TGCGCCAGCAGCCGCCCCGGGACAGGGGGCCGGAATGAGCAGTTCTTC. This rearrangement joins TRBV4-1 to TRBJ2-1, with 12 nucleotides matching TRBD1. CDR1 and CDR2 from the germline V gene are MGHRA and YSYEKL. The CDR3 is 16 residues long. The ends lost 4 bases at V and 7 bases at J; junction bases unmatched: 8.

This clone showed up just a few times. The J gene is TRBJ2-7, the V gene TRBV2, with TRBD1 identical over 7 bases. The CDR3 spans 14 residues. The V segment lost 9 bases and the J segment 1 base; nucleotides outside the gene matches: 9. CDR1 is SNHLY and CDR2 is FYNNEI in the germline V gene. The CDR3 here is CASLRDSRSYEQYF. The CDR3 DNA follows: TGTGCCAGTCTCCGGGACAGCCGATCCTACGAGCAGTACTTC.

This chain uses TRBV9 with TRBJ2-4; D remains unclear. Trimming took 0 bases from V and 8 from J, leaving 18 bases between them. Germline CDR1 and CDR2: SGDLS and YYNGEE. The CDR3 sequence is 16 residues long. The CDR3, as DNA: TGTGCCAGCAGCGTAGGGGTAGCCAGTTCGAAACACATTCAGTACTTC. It is translated as CASSVGVASSKHIQYF.

The chain is built from TRBV7-2 and TRBJ1-5; 7 positions match TRBD1. V was clipped by 3 bases and J by 3 bases; unmatched bases: 14. Per the germline V gene, CDR1 is SGHTA and CDR2 is FQGNSA. The CDR3 is 18 residues long. The CDR3: CASSFRQGFRRDNQPQHF. As DNA, the CDR3 is TGTGCCAGCAGCTTCCGACAGGGTTTTCGGCGGGACAATCAGCCCCAGCATTTT.

The chain recombines TRBV27 with TRBJ1-1; possible D gene TRBD1, 6 bases. CDR3 size: 13 residues. The ends were cut back, 3 bases at V and 11 bases at J, with 16 bases in the middle. Per the germline V gene, CDR1 is MNHEY and CDR2 is SMNVEV (reference sequence). CDR3 in amino acids: CASSFAGGRGAFF. In DNA form, the CDR3 reads TGTGCCAGCAGTTTCGCTGGGGGGCGCGGGGCTTTCTTT.

The chain links TRBV5-6 to TRBJ1-6; possible D gene TRBD1, 5 bases. This CDR3 region has 13 residues. V was clipped by 6 bases and J by 9 bases, with 13 bases between them. Germline V gene data show CDR1 as SGHDT and CDR2 as YYEEEE. The CDR3 DNA reads as TGTGCCAGCATCCAGGGTGCTGGTTCACCCCTCCACTTT. It encodes CASIQGAGSPLHF.

This clone was counted only a few times. The rearrangement uses TRBV7-9 and TRBJ1-2; TRBD1 is a possible D gene (6 bases). CDR1 and CDR2 from the germline V gene are SEHNR and FQNEAQ (reference sequence). V was clipped by 4 bases and J by 4 bases, with 10 bases between them. This CDR3 region has 13 residues. CDR3 residues: CASSSGASYGYTF. For the CDR3, the DNA is TGTGCCAGCAGCTCAGGGGCTTCCTATGGCTACACCTTC. The variable domain in full, completed from reference TRBV7-9 and TRBJ1-2, reads DTGVSQNPRHKITKRGQNVTFRCDPISEHNRLYWYRQTLGQGPEFLTYFQNEAQLEKSRLLSDRFSAERPKGSFSTLEIQRTEQGDSAMYLCASSSGASYGYTFGSGTRLTVV.

Note on this clone: Other nucleotide sequences from this sample produce the same CDR3. This chain connects TRBV7-2 to TRBJ2-5; D may be TRBD2 (7 bases). CDR1 is SGHTA, CDR2 FQGNSA, per germline. Trimming removed 0 bases at V and 5 bases at J, with 10 bases between. CDR3 length equals 14 residues. The DNA for the CDR3 is TGTGCCAGCAGCTTAGCGCGGGGGCGGGAGACCCAGTACTTC. Protein: CASSLARGRETQYF.

This clone was recorded a few times. CDR3 coding DNA: TGCAGCGTTGGACTATCTTCCGATGAGCAGTTCTTC. It yields the protein CSVGLSSDEQFF. This chain connects TRBV29-1 to TRBJ2-1, with D perhaps TRBD2 (5 bases). This CDR3 comprises 12 residues. Trimming removed 4 bases at V and 8 bases at J, with 12 bases between. Per the germline V gene, CDR1 is SQVTM and CDR2 is ANQGSEA.